These 15 T cell receptor beta chains share one sample of origin, sequenced in a study of Tregs in tolerant kidney transplant recipients (dated by TCRdb to about 2019). Library preparation used the immunoSEQ multiplex PCR assay. The source is immuneACCESS, and TCRdb retained only in-frame sequences with V and J called. Part of the clones is not carried over; for the studies checked, unresolved V genes explain less than half of this, and the remainder is unexplained. Here the sample has 65,000 or so clones; around 87% occur a single time. 3.5% to 4.5% of the sample lies in the top ten. The sample's time point, from its label and the paper: 6 months after combined kidney and bone marrow transplant. Related donors were used in the transplants with nonmyeloablative bone marrow transplantation, and mixed chimerism was transient in the human trials. Sequencing used CD4+ T cells from blood (PBMCs), obtained 6 months after the transplant. The receptor source for this set is a human patient who received a combined kidney and bone marrow transplant. A transplant means some T cells may be of graft donor rather than patient origin.

This sequence joins TRBV30 and TRBJ2-1; 14 nucleotides line up with TRBD2. The CDR3 totals 16 residues. The germline gives CDR1 GTSNPN, CDR2 SVGIG (reference sequence). Trimming cost V 5 bases and J 6 bases; bases outside gene matches: 9. Written as DNA, the CDR3 is TGTGCCTGGCCCTTTACCGGGACTAGCGGGAGCAATGAGCAGTTCTTC. Protein: CAWPFTGTSGSNEQFF. The full variable domain, rest sourced from reference TRBV30 and TRBJ2-1, is SQTIHQWPATLVQPVGSPLSLECTVEGTSNPNLYWYRQAAGRGLQLLFYSVGIGQISSEVPQNLSASRPQDRQFILSSKKLLLSDSGFYLCAWPFTGTSGSNEQFFGPGTRLTVL.

The CDR3 coding sequence is TGTGCCAGCAGTTTATGGGACGCAAAGCGGCCAAATTCACCCCTCCACTTT. Protein sequence: CASSLWDAKRPNSPLHF. J is TRBJ1-6 and V is TRBV28; D gene unclear. CDR1 is MDHEN and CDR2 is SYDVKM in the germline V gene. Trimming left V 0 bases short and J 7 bases short, with 16 bases between. The CDR3 sequence is 17 residues long.

The chain uses TRBV28 and TRBJ2-5; 9 bases agree with TRBD1. The V gene's germline CDR1 is MDHEN and CDR2 SYDVKM. With 7 bases clipped from V and 1 base from J, the junction kept 7 bases outside the gene matches. The CDR3 contains 15 residues. The CDR3 protein is CASTTQTGGQETQYF. The CDR3 DNA sequence: TGTGCCAGCACCACCCAGACAGGGGGCCAAGAGACCCAGTACTTC.

The chain uses TRBV5-6 and TRBJ1-2, with D uncertain. Germline CDR1 SGHDT, CDR2 YYEEEE. V dropped 0 bases and J dropped 4 bases, with 4 bases sitting between them. The CDR3 contains 12 residues. CDR3 in amino acids: CASSLGGYGYTF. Written as DNA, the CDR3 is TGTGCCAGCAGCTTGGGAGGCTATGGCTACACCTTC.

This clone was counted a single time. The V and J genes are TRBV29-1 and TRBJ1-2; a possible D gene is TRBD1 (5 bases). The ends were cut back, 2 bases at V and 0 bases at J, with 10 bases in the middle. Per the germline V gene, CDR1 is SQVTM and CDR2 is ANQGSEA. This CDR3 is built from 14 residues. The CDR3 reads CSVEPDTSNYGYTF. CDR3 coding DNA: TGCAGCGTTGAACCGGACACGTCTAACTATGGCTACACCTTC.

V and J are TRBV18 and TRBJ2-2; D is ambiguous. Germline V gene lookup returns CDR1 KGHSH and CDR2 LQKENI. The CDR3 loop spans 16 amino acids. Between the trimmed V and J ends, which lost 3 bases and 0 bases, there was a span of 11 bases. CDR3 protein: CASSPAPGANTGELFF. The CDR3 DNA sequence: TGTGCCAGCTCACCGGCGCCCGGAGCGAACACCGGGGAGCTGTTTTTT.

There are a few counts of this clone. The J gene is TRBJ2-3, the V gene TRBV11-2, with D unclear. The CDR3 totals 13 residues. Germline V gene data show CDR1 as SGHAT and CDR2 as FQNNGV. Between the trimmed V and J ends, which lost 1 base and 4 bases, there was a span of 6 bases. CDR3 amino acids: CASSLVRSDTQYF. In DNA, the CDR3 is TGTGCCAGCAGCTTAGTGAGATCAGATACGCAGTATTTT. Full variable domain (remainder filled in from reference TRBV11-2 and TRBJ2-3): EAGVAQSPRYKIIEKRQSVAFWCNPISGHATLYWYQQILGQGPKLLIQFQNNGVVDDSQLPKDRFSAERLKGVDSTLKIQPAKLEDSAVYLCASSLVRSDTQYFGPGTRLTVL.

V usage is TRBV30 and J usage is TRBJ1-1, with D hard to call. Deletions cut 1 base from V and 1 base from J, with 7 bases between. The length of the CDR3 is 13 residues. The germline V gene has CDR1 GTSNPN and CDR2 SVGIG (reference sequence). The CDR3 DNA sequence: TGTGCCTGGAGTGCGCTGAGGAACACTGAAGCTTTCTTT. It yields the protein CAWSALRNTEAFF.

The V call is TRBV20-1, the J call TRBJ1-2, with 9 positions matching TRBD1. V was pared by 5 bases and J by 8 bases, with 3 bases of the junction left unmatched. This CDR3 is 11 amino acids long. From germline, CDR1 is DFQATT and CDR2 SNEGSKA (reference sequence). The CDR3, as DNA: TGCAGTGCTGAGGGACAGGGCGGCTACACCTTC. Its translation: CSAEGQGGYTF.

The chain couples TRBV28 to TRBJ2-6, with D unclear. The germline V gene encodes CDR1 MDHEN and CDR2 SYDVKM. V gave up 2 bases and J gave up 11 bases, with 7 bases separating them. The CDR3 spans 12 residues. CDR3 loop: CASSLPGYVLTF. The CDR3 nucleotides read TGTGCCAGCAGTTTACCCGGGTACGTCCTGACTTTC.

The V and J genes are TRBV9 and TRBJ2-6; TRBD2 might be the D (6 bases). The CDR3 totals 17 residues. From germline, CDR1 is SGDLS and CDR2 YYNGEE. V was shortened by 4 bases and J by 4 bases, with 18 bases between the two germline ends. The CDR3 here is CASSPSPGEGGANVLTF. The CDR3 DNA is TGTGCCAGCAGCCCCTCTCCGGGAGAGGGGGGGGCCAACGTCCTGACTTTC.

This rearrangement joins TRBV27 to TRBJ1-2; TRBD1 matches 9 bases. V shed 8 bases and J 6 bases; nucleotides not matched to a gene: 10. CDR1 is MNHEY, CDR2 SMNVEV, per germline (reference sequence). The CDR3 length is 14 residues. CDR3 sequence reads: CASRTRDRAHGYTF. The CDR3 region has the DNA TGTGCCAGCCGGACCAGGGACAGGGCCCATGGCTACACCTTC.

V gene TRBV7-2 combines with J gene TRBJ2-5; D is possibly TRBD2 (5 bases). This CDR3 has 15 amino acids. From germline, CDR1 is SGHTA and CDR2 FQGNSA. V was shortened by 3 bases and J by 3 bases, with 14 bases between the two germline ends. The chain's CDR3 is CASSFHPGSEETQYF. The CDR3 nucleotides are TGTGCCAGCAGCTTTCACCCGGGGTCCGAAGAGACCCAGTACTTC.

In the case of this clone: Additional DNA sequences in this sample encode the identical CDR3. The rearrangement joins TRBV7-2 to TRBJ1-6; D remains unclear. CDR3 length equals 15 residues. Trimming removed 4 bases from V and 0 bases from J, with 7 bases in between. Germline V lookup: CDR1 SGHTA, CDR2 FQGNSA. This chain's CDR3 is CASSSYSSYNSPLHF. The CDR3 region has the DNA TGTGCCAGCAGCTCATACAGCTCCTATAATTCACCCCTCCACTTT.

The chain links TRBV2 to TRBJ2-7, with a possible D match to TRBD1 (6 bases). The germline V and J ends were trimmed by 6 bases and 2 bases, with 8 bases remaining between them. Germline V CDR1 and CDR2: SNHLY, FYNNEI. The CDR3 loop spans 12 amino acids. The CDR3 sequence is CASRDSTYEQYF. The CDR3 DNA reads TGTGCCAGCAGGGACAGTACCTACGAGCAGTACTTC.